These 26 T cell receptor beta chains were all obtained from the same sample, sequenced in a study of cytomegalovirus exposure and HLA in healthy donors. Primers: 60 Vbeta forward and 13 Jbeta reverse. Repertoires were generated with immunoSEQ multiplex PCR, while TCRdb's copy carries only in-frame clones and drops some. The data show around 110,000 clones, 50% to 75% seen once. The sequenced sample consisted of PBMCs. The receptors were gathered from a woman in her thirties or forties in good health and CMV-seropositive.

The V call is TRBV9, the J call TRBJ2-7; TRBD2 is a possible D gene (5 bases). Per the germline V gene, CDR1 is SGDLS and CDR2 is YYNGEE. Trimming left V 0 bases short and J 4 bases short, with 17 bases between. The CDR3 extends over 16 amino acids. The CDR3, as DNA: TGTGCCAGCAGCGTAGCTCTTTGGGCTAGCAGATACGAGCAGTACTTC. Translating gives CASSVALWASRYEQYF.

This clone was picked up a small number of times. DNA for the CDR3: TGTGCCAGCAGTTCCCCAGGGGCTGGGAATGAGCAGTTCTTC. Translating it yields CASSSPGAGNEQFF. This chain uses TRBV6-5 with TRBJ2-1, with D tentatively TRBD1 (6 bases). V lost 4 bases to trimming and J lost 7 bases, with 14 bases between them. The CDR3 is 14 amino acids. Germline V lookup: CDR1 MNHEY, CDR2 SVGAGI.

The chain couples TRBV28 to TRBJ1-1; D not certain. V dropped 7 bases and J dropped 0 bases, with 9 bases sitting between them. The V gene's germline CDR1 is MDHEN and CDR2 SYDVKM. The CDR3 extends over 13 amino acids. The CDR3 sequence is CASNEDLNTEAFF. For the CDR3, the DNA is TGTGCCAGCAATGAGGACTTGAACACTGAAGCTTTCTTT. The full variable domain, with the rest looked up from reference TRBV28 and TRBJ1-1, is DVKVTQSSRYLVKRTGEKVFLECVQDMDHENMFWYRQDPGLGLRLIYFSYDVKMKEKGDIPEGYSVSREKKERFSLILESASTNQTSMYLCASNEDLNTEAFFGQGTRLTVV.

This clone was seen a few times. The chain carries TRBV7-8 and TRBJ2-7; a possible D gene is TRBD1 (5 bases). The CDR3 has 13 residues. Trimming shortened V by 5 bases and J by 3 bases, and 11 bases separated the two germline ends. The V gene's germline CDR1 is SGHVS and CDR2 FQNEAQ. The CDR3 DNA reads as TGTGCCAGCAGCGCGGCGACAGACTACGAGCAGTACTTC. Translation gives CASSAATDYEQYF. Looking up the rest from reference TRBV7-8 and TRBJ2-7 gives the full variable domain: GAGVSQSPRYKVAKRGQDVALRCDPISGHVSLFWYQQALGQGPEFLTYFQNEAQLDKSGLPSDRFFAERPEGSVSTLKIQRTQQEDSAVYLCASSAATDYEQYFGPGTRLTVT.

The chain carries TRBV19 and TRBJ1-5; 11 bases are shared with TRBD1. The V segment lost 5 bases and the J segment 7 bases; nucleotides outside the gene matches: 10. The CDR3 spans 16 residues. The V gene's germline CDR1 is LNHDA and CDR2 SQIVND (reference sequence). In nucleotides, the CDR3 is TGTGCCAGTAGTCGACGGACAGGGGGCGCTGGGCAGCCCCAGCATTTT. Translating gives CASSRRTGGAGQPQHF.

The chain uses TRBV28 and TRBJ1-6; unclear D gene. V was trimmed by 7 bases and J by 7 bases, leaving 14 bases between them. Looked up from germline, CDR1 is MDHEN and CDR2 is SYDVKM. The length of the CDR3 is 14 residues. CDR3 sequence: CASIPSIANSPLHF. CDR3 nucleotide sequence: TGTGCCAGCATCCCCAGTATAGCAAATTCACCCCTCCACTTT.

V is TRBV5-1 and J is TRBJ2-3; TRBD2 agrees at 10 bases. V gave up 2 bases and J gave up 3 bases; unmatched junction bases: 3. Germline assignment: CDR1 SGHRS and CDR2 YFSETQ. The CDR3 sequence is 15 residues long. CDR3 loop: CASSLLAGKTDTQYF. CDR3 coding DNA: TGCGCCAGCAGCTTACTAGCGGGGAAAACAGATACGCAGTATTTT.

A few counts support this clone. The CDR3 region is CASRTVYNEQFF. DNA of the CDR3: TGTGCCAGCAGGACAGTGTACAATGAGCAGTTCTTC. J is TRBJ2-1 and V is TRBV27, with D possibly being TRBD1 (5 bases). Germline V CDR1 and CDR2: MNHEY, SMNVEV (reference sequence). Trimming left V 6 bases short and J 4 bases short, with 7 bases between. The CDR3 covers 12 residues.

The V gene is TRBV6-5, the J gene TRBJ1-3; a weak D match, TRBD1 (6 bases). Trimming removed 0 bases from V and 5 bases from J, with 14 bases in between. Looked up from germline, CDR1 is MNHEY and CDR2 is SVGAGI. This CDR3 is 16 amino acids long. The DNA for the CDR3 is TGTGCCAGCAGTTACTCGGGGGCCGGTGGGAGAAACACCATATATTTT. This sequence encodes CASSYSGAGGRNTIYF.

This clone was counted only a few times. The gene calls are TRBV27 and TRBJ1-2; D is ambiguous. Germline lookup yields CDR1 MNHEY and CDR2 SMNVEV (reference sequence). The ends were cut back, 2 bases at V and 5 bases at J, with 12 bases in the middle. The CDR3 is made up of 14 amino acids. Here the CDR3 reads CASSLNAGTYGYTF. CDR3 bases: TGTGCCAGCAGTTTAAACGCAGGAACTTATGGCTACACCTTC.

This clone appeared once. V usage is TRBV2 and J usage is TRBJ1-5; D may be TRBD1 (5 bases). Trimming pared 1 base from V and 3 bases from J, leaving 7 bases between. Germline CDR1 reads SNHLY; CDR2 reads FYNNEI. CDR3 size: 14 residues. CDR3: CASSEGQPNQPQHF. The CDR3 DNA reads TGTGCCAGCAGTGAAGGACAGCCCAATCAGCCCCAGCATTTT.

This clone was counted a few times. This rearrangement joins TRBV5-1 to TRBJ2-7; TRBD1 aligns across 8 bases. Germline CDR1 and CDR2: SGHRS and YFSETQ. This CDR3 has 15 amino acids. Trimming at V came to 3 bases and at J to 5 bases, leaving 10 bases not matched to a gene. For the CDR3, the DNA is TGCGCCAGCAGCTGGACAGGGAGCTATGCGGACGAGCAGTACTTC. It yields the protein CASSWTGSYADEQYF.

The rearrangement uses TRBV2 and TRBJ1-1; D possibly corresponds to TRBD1 (6 bases). There are 14 residues in the CDR3. Trimming took 7 bases from V and 4 from J, leaving 16 bases between them. The germline CDR1 and CDR2 sequences are SNHLY and FYNNEI. CDR3 sequence reads: CASTQRGGGTEAFF. In DNA form, the CDR3 reads TGTGCCAGCACCCAAAGGGGGGGTGGCACTGAAGCTTTCTTT.

The rearrangement joins TRBV5-1 to TRBJ2-5; TRBD2 might be the D (6 bases). With 2 bases removed from V and 1 base from J, the gap between germline ends came to 6 bases. Per germline, CDR1 SGHRS and CDR2 YFSETQ. This CDR3 has 13 amino acids. This CDR3 is CASSFGGQETQYF. CDR3 bases: TGCGCCAGCAGCTTCGGGGGCCAAGAGACCCAGTACTTC.

This sequence joins TRBV19 and TRBJ1-6; TRBD1 agrees at 7 bases. There are 14 residues in the CDR3. J gave up 8 bases and V 11 bases, and 12 bases lay outside the gene matches. Germline values: CDR1 LNHDA, CDR2 SQIVND (reference sequence). This CDR3 reads CASTLTGRHSPLHF. Here the CDR3 DNA reads TGTGCCTCCACCCTGACAGGGAGGCATTCACCCCTCCACTTT.

This clone was seen a single time. The V and J genes are TRBV4-2 and TRBJ2-1; 13 bases fit TRBD2. In germline, CDR1 is LGHNA, CDR2 YNFKEQ. The trim removed 5 bases at V and 4 bases at J, leaving 8 bases unmatched. This CDR3 comprises 17 residues. CDR3 protein: CASSTRTSGSQYNEQFF. CDR3 DNA: TGTGCCAGCAGCACCCGGACTAGCGGGAGTCAATACAATGAGCAGTTCTTC.

This chain connects TRBV28 to TRBJ1-5; 9 bases map to TRBD1. The CDR3 contains 16 residues. CDR1 MDHEN and CDR2 SYDVKM come from the germline V gene. V lost 4 bases and J lost 1; bases outside the gene matches: 5. The CDR3 DNA sequence: TGTGCCAGCAGTTCACGTGACAGGGGGAGCAATCAGCCCCAGCATTTT. Encoded protein: CASSSRDRGSNQPQHF. The variable domain in full, with the rest retrieved from reference TRBV28 and TRBJ1-5, is DVKVTQSSRYLVKRTGEKVFLECVQDMDHENMFWYRQDPGLGLRLIYFSYDVKMKEKGDIPEGYSVSREKKERFSLILESASTNQTSMYLCASSSRDRGSNQPQHFGDGTRLSIL.

The rearrangement uses TRBV7-2 and TRBJ2-3; 8 bases agree with TRBD2. There are 15 residues in the CDR3. Germline loops: CDR1 SGHTA, CDR2 FQGNSA. The V gene end was trimmed by 1 base and the J gene end by 5 bases; junction bases not matched to a gene: 5. The CDR3 DNA reads TGTGCCAGCAGCTTAGTGGGCGGGAGGAAAGATACGCAGTATTTT. Amino acids: CASSLVGGRKDTQYF.

The chain has TRBV25-1 and TRBJ2-2, with a tentative D call TRBD2 (5 bases). The CDR3 spans 15 residues. V dropped 1 base and J dropped 1 base, with 7 bases sitting between them. Germline CDR1 reads MGHDK; CDR2 reads SYGVNS. CDR3 loop: CASSEFGGNTGELFF. As DNA, the CDR3 is TGTGCCAGCAGTGAATTTGGAGGGAACACCGGGGAGCTGTTTTTT.

This chain links TRBV5-1 with TRBJ2-5; 13 bases match TRBD2. The J call could be wrong; TRBJ2-7 is a better fit for the DNA end. Germline lookup yields CDR1 SGHRS and CDR2 YFSETQ. This CDR3 contains 14 residues. The DNA for the CDR3 is TGCGCCAGCAACAGACTAGCGGGGGGTAACGAGCAGTACTTC. The encoded protein is CASNRLAGGNEQYF.

This rearrangement joins TRBV11-2 to TRBJ1-1, with D possibly TRBD1 on 5 matching bases. V was shortened by 3 bases and J by 4 bases, with 12 bases between the two germline ends. CDR1 SGHAT and CDR2 FQNNGV come from the germline V gene. CDR3 length equals 14 residues. The DNA for the CDR3 is TGTGCCAGCAGCTTCCTGGGGCAGGGCACTGAAGCTTTCTTT. Its protein is CASSFLGQGTEAFF.

V is TRBV28 and J is TRBJ1-2; 8 bases line up with TRBD1. The CDR3 sequence is 14 residues long. Germline V CDR1 and CDR2: MDHEN, SYDVKM. After removal of 6 bases from V and 0 bases from J, the junction contained 3 bases not matched to a gene. The CDR3 DNA follows: TGTGCCAGCAGGGCAGGGGGCGCTAACTATGGCTACACCTTC. Amino acids: CASRAGGANYGYTF.

This rearrangement joins TRBV6-5 to TRBJ2-7; a possible D gene is TRBD2 (6 bases). Germline V gene lookup returns CDR1 MNHEY and CDR2 SVGAGI. The CDR3 spans 15 residues. V was trimmed by 9 bases and J by 0 bases, leaving 18 bases between them. The CDR3 DNA sequence: TGTGCCAGTCAAACACGGGGGTTTAACTCCTACGAGCAGTACTTC. This encodes CASQTRGFNSYEQYF.

The chain joins TRBV2 to TRBJ2-5; the match to TRBD2 covers 7 bases. V shed 8 bases, J shed 4 bases, and the junction held 1 base outside the gene matches. In germline, CDR1 is SNHLY, CDR2 FYNNEI. The CDR3 is made up of 11 amino acids. The CDR3 DNA is TGTGCCAGCGGCGGGGGAGAGACCCAGTACTTC. Amino acids: CASGGGETQYF. The whole variable domain, filled in from reference TRBV2 and TRBJ2-5, reads EPEVTQTPSHQVTQMGQEVILRCVPISNHLYFYWYRQILGQKVEFLVSFYNNEISEKSEIFDDQFSVERPDGSNFTLKIRSTKLEDSAMYFCASGGGETQYFGPGTRLLVL.

The chain is built from TRBV28 and TRBJ2-1, with 10 bases lining up with TRBD2. In germline, CDR1 is MDHEN, CDR2 SYDVKM. Germline trimming cut 0 bases from V and 4 bases from J; bases unmatched to any gene: 15. The CDR3 has 20 amino acids. The CDR3 sequence: CASSLWEGVGLAGAYNEQFF. CDR3 nucleotides: TGTGCCAGCAGTTTATGGGAGGGAGTAGGTCTAGCGGGGGCATACAATGAGCAGTTCTTC.

This clone occurred a few times. This chain uses TRBV13 with TRBJ2-4, with 8 bases lining up with TRBD1. CDR1 PRHDT and CDR2 FYEKMQ come from the germline V gene (reference sequence). This CDR3 spans 15 amino acids. The junction had 8 bases not matched to a gene; V was cut back by 4 bases and J by 6 bases. CDR3 sequence reads: CASSSDRGDANIQYF. CDR3 in DNA: TGTGCCAGCAGCTCTGACAGGGGAGATGCAAACATTCAGTACTTC.